Presented here are 21 T cell receptor beta chains from one specimen sequenced in a study of cytomegalovirus exposure and HLA in healthy donors. The primer mix had 60 Vbeta and 13 Jbeta primers. Assay: immunoSEQ multiplex PCR; the TCRdb copy retains only in-frame clones and omits some. The sample holds fewer than 130,000 clones, around 60% seen once. Material for sequencing was PBMCs. The receptors were gathered from a man younger than 45 in good health and CMV-seropositive.

The sample holds a few counts of this clone. The V call is TRBV1, the J call TRBJ2-7; TRBD2 is the table's D call, not checked against the DNA. TRBV1 corresponds to a pseudogene. This CDR3 is 14 amino acids long. CDR3 nucleotide sequence: TGCACCAGCAGCCAAGGAGCGGAGACCTACGAGCAGTACTTC. Translated: CTSSQGAETYEQYF.

CDR3 protein: CASSYTGSYEQYF. DNA of the CDR3: TGTGCCAGCAGTTACACAGGTTCCTACGAGCAGTACTTC. V gene TRBV6-5 combines with J gene TRBJ2-7; possible D gene TRBD1, 5 bases. Trimming shortened V by 2 bases and J by 1 base, and 6 bases separated the two germline ends. Germline CDR1 is MNHEY and CDR2 is SVGAGI. This CDR3 region has 13 residues.

The chain carries TRBV6-1 and TRBJ2-1, with 7 bases aligning to TRBD1. Trimming removed 6 bases from V and 12 bases from J; junction bases left unmatched: 5. CDR3 length: 11 amino acids. CDR1 and CDR2 (germline): MNHNS, SASEGT. CDR3 sequence reads: CASRWDSRQFF. DNA of the CDR3: TGTGCCAGCAGGTGGGACAGTCGGCAGTTCTTC.

The V gene is TRBV6-6, the J gene TRBJ2-5; weak D call: TRBD2 (7 bases). The CDR3 has 14 residues. Germline V gene lookup returns CDR1 MNHNY and CDR2 SVGAGI (reference sequence). V lost 5 bases and J 9 bases, leaving 19 bases between the germline ends. The CDR3 region has the DNA TGTGCCAGCAGTCCCACCTTTGCGGGGGCGGCCCAGTACTTC. Its protein product is CASSPTFAGAAQYF.

This clone was seen a single time. The J gene is TRBJ2-1, the V gene TRBV5-1; TRBD2 aligns across 12 bases. This CDR3 spans 18 amino acids. The ends lost 0 bases at V and 4 bases at J; junction bases unmatched: 8. Germline-derived CDR1 and CDR2 are SGHRS and YFSETQ. CDR3 sequence reads: CASSLGLAGALGYNEQFF. Here the CDR3 DNA reads TGCGCCAGCAGCTTGGGACTAGCGGGGGCCTTGGGTTACAATGAGCAGTTCTTC.

The chain uses TRBV10-3 and TRBJ2-5; D unresolved. The CDR3 totals 12 residues. The ends were cut back, 3 bases at V and 3 bases at J, with 5 bases in the middle. Germline V gene data show CDR1 as ENHRY and CDR2 as SYGVKD. In DNA form, the CDR3 reads TGTGCCATCAGTGACCTAGAAGAGACCCAGTACTTC. Its translation is CAISDLEETQYF.

The chain combines TRBV5-6 with TRBJ1-6; no definite D call. CDR1 is SGHDT, CDR2 YYEEEE, per germline. This CDR3 is built from 15 residues. V lost 0 bases and J lost 10, with 14 bases in between. For the CDR3, the DNA is TGTGCCAGCAGCTTGGAAGCGAGTAGGATATCACCCCTCCACTTT. Translation gives CASSLEASRISPLHF. Based on the CDR3 plus reference TRBV5-6 and TRBJ1-6, the full variable domain is DAGVTQSPTHLIKTRGQQVTLRCSPKSGHDTVSWYQQALGQGPQFIFQYYEEEERQRGNFPDRFSGHQFPNYSSELNVNALLLGDSALYLCASSLEASRISPLHFGNGTRLTVT.

In its sample, this clone was seen a few times. This rearrangement joins TRBV5-1 to TRBJ2-7; TRBD1 agrees at 8 bases. The V gene end was trimmed by 3 bases and the J gene end by 4 bases; junction bases not matched to a gene: 3. The CDR3 is made up of 13 amino acids. CDR1 is SGHRS and CDR2 is YFSETQ in the germline V gene. CDR3 sequence (DNA): TGCGCCAGCAGCTCGAGACAGGGGTACGAGCAGTACTTC. The encoded protein is CASSSRQGYEQYF.

This clone showed up just a few times. The chain joins TRBV2 to TRBJ1-2; maybe TRBD1 (5 bases). Trimming cost V 4 bases and J 10 bases, with 10 bases left between them. The CDR3 spans 11 residues. The germline V gene has CDR1 SNHLY and CDR2 FYNNEI. The CDR3 DNA sequence: TGTGCCAGCAGTGCCTGGGACTACTACACCTTC. Its protein is CASSAWDYYTF. The variable domain in full, with the rest retrieved from reference TRBV2 and TRBJ1-2, is EPEVTQTPSHQVTQMGQEVILRCVPISNHLYFYWYRQILGQKVEFLVSFYNNEISEKSEIFDDQFSVERPDGSNFTLKIRSTKLEDSAMYFCASSAWDYYTFGSGTRLTVV.

This clone occurred a few times. This chain uses TRBV6-5 with TRBJ1-5; the D gene is possibly TRBD1 (5 bases). V was cut by 5 bases and J by 5 bases, with 13 bases left in between. The CDR3 is 14 amino acids. Germline CDR1 MNHEY, CDR2 SVGAGI. CDR3 loop: CASSDSQGYQPQHF. As DNA, the CDR3 is TGTGCCAGCAGTGATTCCCAGGGTTATCAGCCCCAGCATTTT.

This clone turned up a few times. V gene TRBV7-9 combines with J gene TRBJ2-5, with unresolved D. This CDR3 spans 13 amino acids. Trimming cost V 6 bases and J 3 bases, with 11 bases left between them. Germline V gene data show CDR1 as SEHNR and CDR2 as FQNEAQ (reference sequence). The CDR3 loop is CASRITVEETQYF. The DNA for the CDR3 is TGTGCCAGCAGGATTACGGTAGAAGAGACCCAGTACTTC.

This chain uses TRBV18 with TRBJ2-5; possibly TRBD2 for D (5 bases). This CDR3 contains 15 residues. Deletions cut 3 bases from V and 3 bases from J, with 14 bases between. In germline, CDR1 is KGHSH, CDR2 LQKENI. CDR3: CASSPGPGIKETQYF. The CDR3, as DNA: TGTGCCAGCTCACCCGGACCGGGAATAAAAGAGACCCAGTACTTC.

The J gene is TRBJ2-6, the V gene TRBV30, with D uncertain. This CDR3 has 13 residues. Germline loops: CDR1 GTSNPN, CDR2 SVGIG (reference sequence). The V and J ends lost 3 bases and 1 base respectively, with 4 bases between them. The CDR3 is CAWRLSGANVLTF. CDR3 nucleotide sequence: TGTGCCTGGAGACTGTCTGGGGCCAACGTCCTGACTTTC.

The chain links TRBV9 to TRBJ2-2; unclear D gene. Trimming pared 5 bases from V and 0 bases from J, leaving 11 bases between. Germline CDR1 SGDLS, CDR2 YYNGEE. The CDR3 covers 15 residues. CDR3 nucleotides: TGTGCCAGCAGTGGCCTGATTACGAACACCGGGGAGCTGTTTTTT. Protein product: CASSGLITNTGELFF.

This sequence joins TRBV10-3 and TRBJ1-2; D gene unclear. The CDR3 sequence is 13 residues long. Looked up from germline, CDR1 is ENHRY and CDR2 is SYGVKD. The V and J ends lost 3 bases and 9 bases respectively, with 14 bases between them. The CDR3 spells CAISDTSGGSYTF. CDR3 sequence (DNA): TGTGCCATCAGTGACACCTCGGGCGGGAGCTACACCTTC.

This rearrangement joins TRBV11-2 to TRBJ2-3; TRBD2 agrees at 10 bases. Trimming cost V 3 bases and J 6 bases; bases outside gene matches: 9. CDR1 is SGHAT, CDR2 FQNNGV, per germline. The CDR3 sequence is 16 residues long. The CDR3 reads CASSFTSGGVSDTQYF. The CDR3 coding sequence is TGTGCCAGCAGCTTCACCAGCGGGGGGGTGTCGGATACGCAGTATTTT.

This sequence joins TRBV11-2 and TRBJ1-1; D call uncertain. CDR3 size: 13 residues. Germline lookup yields CDR1 SGHAT and CDR2 FQNNGV. Trimming stripped 3 bases from V and 1 base from J, with 6 bases between. CDR3 loop: CASSLTTNTEAFF. For the CDR3, the DNA is TGTGCCAGCAGCTTGACAACGAACACTGAAGCTTTCTTT.

The chain is built from TRBV27 and TRBJ1-1; D might be TRBD1 (6 bases). The CDR3 runs to 15 residues. V shed 7 bases and J shed 1 base, with 16 bases lying between them. Germline values: CDR1 MNHEY, CDR2 SMNVEV (reference sequence). The CDR3 nucleotides read TGTGCCAGCACCCGGGACACCGTTTCGAACACTGAAGCTTTCTTT. This encodes CASTRDTVSNTEAFF.

V gene TRBV15 combines with J gene TRBJ2-7, with D maybe TRBD2 (6 bases). From germline, CDR1 is LNHNV and CDR2 YYDKDF (reference sequence). V lost 5 bases to trimming and J lost 3 bases, with 11 bases between them. The CDR3 has 13 residues. CDR3 amino acids: CATSGGTDYEQYF. For the CDR3, the DNA is TGTGCCACCAGCGGGGGGACTGACTACGAGCAGTACTTC. The variable domain in full, with the rest retrieved from reference TRBV15 and TRBJ2-7, is DAMVIQNPRYQVTQFGKPVTLSCSQTLNHNVMYWYQQKSSQAPKLLFHYYDKDFNNEADTPDNFQSRRPNTSFCFLDIRSPGLGDTAMYLCATSGGTDYEQYFGPGTRLTVT.

J is TRBJ2-7 and V is TRBV5-1, with 7 positions matching TRBD1. With V trimmed by 0 bases and J by 6 bases, 6 bases remained unmatched. Germline-derived CDR1 and CDR2 are SGHRS and YFSETQ. The CDR3 spans 14 residues. Here the CDR3 DNA reads TGCGCCAGCAGCTTGGGAGATAGGGGGCGCGAGCAGTACTTC. Amino acids: CASSLGDRGREQYF.

Comments on this clone: A read error may account for a junction end that differs from germline. V and J are TRBV13 and TRBJ1-2, with TRBD1 matching over 9 bases. This CDR3 is built from 13 residues. Germline CDR1 reads PRHDT; CDR2 reads FYEKMQ (reference sequence). CDR3 DNA sequence: TGTGCCAGCAGCATGGACAGGGGCTATAGCTACACCTTC. Protein: CASSMDRGYSYTF.